These T cell receptor beta chains were read from a single sample in a study of cytotoxic CD8 clonotypes in ibrutinib-treated CLL. The protocol was immunoSEQ multiplex PCR, while the TCRdb copy is restricted to in-frame clones and leaves out a portion. The table shows 97,000 or so clones, with 70% to 85% occurring only once. The sample consisted of PBMCs, taken after 12 months of ibrutinib treatment. Receptor source: a human donor with chronic lymphocytic leukemia. CDR3s include the opening cysteine and the closing phenylalanine or tryptophan. A D gene is named only where the DNA matches it firmly. Size is stated for part of the rows, as once, few or many counts, or as a class when the clone is expanded.

TGTGCCAGCAGCTTGTCCCGGGAGACCCAGTACTTC	CASSLSRETQYF	TRBV7-2	TRBJ2-5	-	-
TGTGCCAGCAGCTTAGTTTCAGGGGCGCGCGGCACGTCCTACGAGCAGTACTTC	CASSLVSGARGTSYEQYF	TRBV11-2	TRBJ2-7	-	-
TGTGCCAGCAGTAGTCCACAAGAGACCCAGTACTTC	CASSSPQETQYF	TRBV6-5	TRBJ2-5	-	-
TGTGCCATCAGGGACAGGGTTGAGAACACCGGGGAGCTGTTTTTT	CAIRDRVENTGELFF	TRBV10-3	TRBJ2-2	-	TRBD1
TGCGCCAGCAGCCAGGACAGCCTCCAAGAGACCCAGTACTTC	CASSQDSLQETQYF	TRBV4-3	TRBJ2-5	few	-
TGCAGCGTTGAAGTAGGGGCCTCAGATACGCAGTATTTT	CSVEVGASDTQYF	TRBV29-1	TRBJ2-3	many	-
TGTGCCAGTAGTCAATCGGGGGAGGGCTACGAGCAGTACTTC	CASSQSGEGYEQYF	TRBV19	TRBJ2-7	-	TRBD2
TGCGCCAGCAGGGGACAGGGGCACGCCGGGGAGCTGTTTTTT	CASRGQGHAGELFF	TRBV10-1	TRBJ2-2	-	TRBD1
TGTGCCAGCAGCTTAAGGACAGGGGCCAACTATGGCTACACCTTC	CASSLRTGANYGYTF	TRBV7-2	TRBJ1-2	-	TRBD1
TGTGCCAGCAGCCGAGGAGGGCTAGCCTCCTACGAGCAGTACTTC	CASSRGGLASYEQYF	TRBV7-2	TRBJ2-7	-	-
TGTGCCAGCAGTGGGACCGGGGTATACAATGAGCAGTTCTTC	CASSGTGVYNEQFF	TRBV25-1	TRBJ2-1	-	-
TGTGCCATCAGTGAAGGGCAGTGGAACACTGAAGCTTTCTTT	CAISEGQWNTEAFF	TRBV10-3	TRBJ1-1	few	-
TGTGCCTGGAGTGTGTGGGATGGCTACACCTTC	CAWSVWDGYTF	TRBV30	TRBJ1-2	once	-
TGTGCCAGCAAGACTGGGGACCCAAGGACCTCCTACGAGCAGTACTTC	CASKTGDPRTSYEQYF	TRBV10-3	TRBJ2-7	-	-
TGTGCTAGCAGCCAGAAAACAGGGTCTGAGCAGTACTTC	CASSQKTGSEQYF	TRBV7-7	TRBJ2-7	-	-
TGCGCCAGCAGCTCCGGGACAGGGACTGGCTACACCTTC	CASSSGTGTGYTF	TRBV5-1	TRBJ1-2	-	TRBD1
TGTGCCAGCAGCCGGACGGTGGGCCTCTACGAGCAGTACTTC	CASSRTVGLYEQYF	TRBV7-2	TRBJ2-7	-	-
TGTGCCAGCAGTTTATTGGTGAGCGGGGAGCTGTTTTTT	CASSLLVSGELFF	TRBV25-1	TRBJ2-2	-	-
TGCGCCACCTGCCCAGGGGCGCGGGCAATAGAGACCCAGTACTTC	CATCPGARAIETQYF	TRBV5-1	TRBJ2-5	-	-
TGTGCCAGCCGGGACAACTATAATTCACCCCTCCACTTT	CASRDNYNSPLHF	TRBV27	TRBJ1-6	-	-
TGCGCCAGCAGCTTGGTACGACCGACCGCCAGGGATGAGCAGTTCTTC	CASSLVRPTARDEQFF	TRBV5-1	TRBJ2-1	-	-
TGCAGCGTTCGTCTCTGGGGACTAGCTATCAATGAGCAGTTCTTC	CSVRLWGLAINEQFF	TRBV29-1	TRBJ2-1	-	TRBD2
TGTGCCAGCAGTCAGGCTAGCTCCTACGAGCAGTACTTC	CASSQASSYEQYF	TRBV6-1	TRBJ2-7	-	-
TGTGCCTCCGACAGGGGCTGGGGGGGTTCTTTGACAGATACGCAGTATTTT	CASDRGWGGSLTDTQYF	TRBV30	TRBJ2-3	-	-
TGTGCCGGCAGTGGACAGGACATTCCTCTCTATGGCTACACCTTC	CAGSGQDIPLYGYTF	TRBV25-1	TRBJ1-2	-	TRBD1
TGTGCCAGCAGCTACGAAGGGACAGGGGGCCACTACGAGCAGTACTTC	CASSYEGTGGHYEQYF	TRBV11-3	TRBJ2-7	-	TRBD1
TGTGCCACCCAGACACCGACCCACGGTGAAGCTTTCTTT	CATQTPTHGEAFF	TRBV6-5	TRBJ1-1	-	-
TGTGCCAGCAGCCCCCAGAGGGCGCGGGGTTCGCACGAGCAGTACTTC	CASSPQRARGSHEQYF	TRBV7-2	TRBJ2-7	-	-
TGTGCCAGCAGCTTAGGACAGGGGAACACCGGGGAGCTGTTTTTT	CASSLGQGNTGELFF	TRBV11-3	TRBJ2-2	-	TRBD1
TGTGCCAGCAGCCGCCAGACTCAAGGAAACACCATATATTTT	CASSRQTQGNTIYF	TRBV14	TRBJ1-3	-	-
TGTGCCAGCAGCCAAATTAGCGGGGCAGGCACCGGGGAGCTGTTTTTT	CASSQISGAGTGELFF	TRBV11-1	TRBJ2-2	-	TRBD2
TGTGCCAGCAGCTTCCGGGACAGCTCTGGAAACACCATATATTTT	CASSFRDSSGNTIYF	TRBV7-2	TRBJ1-3	-	TRBD1
TGCAGTGGTTGGCAGAACACTGAAGCTTTCTTT	CSGWQNTEAFF	TRBV20-1	TRBJ1-1	few	-
TGTGCCTGGAGTGTACGGCCCAGAGGGAGCACAGATACGCAGTATTTT	CAWSVRPRGSTDTQYF	TRBV30	TRBJ2-3	-	-
TGTGCCAGTCGTGGGAGGGGCCACGAGCAGTACTTC	CASRGRGHEQYF	TRBV19	TRBJ2-7	-	TRBD2
TGCGCCAGCAGCATAGGGACAGGGAACACCGGGGAGCTGTTTTTT	CASSIGTGNTGELFF	TRBV5-1	TRBJ2-2	-	TRBD1
TGTGCCAGCAGCCGCACAGATACGCAGTATTTT	CASSRTDTQYF	TRBV5-6	TRBJ2-3	-	-
TGTGCCAGCAGCCAGAGCTTTCGTGGTATCGCGAACACCGGGGAGCTGTTTTTT	CASSQSFRGIANTGELFF	TRBV7-9	TRBJ2-2	-	-
TGTGCCAGCAGCTTGGACAGGGACTATGGCTACACCTTC	CASSLDRDYGYTF	TRBV7-3	TRBJ1-2	-	TRBD1
TGCAGTGCCAGAGGAGAGACCCAGTACTTC	CSARGETQYF	TRBV20-1	TRBJ2-5	-	-
TGTGCCTGGGGACAGGGCCTTAATTCACCCCTCCACTTT	CAWGQGLNSPLHF	TRBV30	TRBJ1-6	-	TRBD1
TGCGCCAGCAGCCAACTTAGACCGACAGGAAACTATGGCTACACCTTC	CASSQLRPTGNYGYTF	TRBV4-1	TRBJ1-2	once	-
TGTGCCAGCAGTCGGGTAATCCGGGGCTCGGGGGAGCTGTTTTTT	CASSRVIRGSGELFF	TRBV7-9	TRBJ2-2	-	-
TGTGCCAGCAGTGAAGGACAGGTCTATAATTCACCCCTCCACTTT	CASSEGQVYNSPLHF	TRBV6-1	TRBJ1-6	few	-
TGTGCCAGCAGCGCCAGAATGACAGGCATGAACACTGAAGCTTTCTTT	CASSARMTGMNTEAFF	TRBV9	TRBJ1-1	-	-
TGTGCCAGCAGCCGCCCGGGACAGAAGAACACTGAAGCTTTCTTT	CASSRPGQKNTEAFF	TRBV5-4	TRBJ1-1	-	TRBD1
TGTGCCAGCAGCTCTCCTCAGGGGCTCGACACAGATACGCAGTATTTT	CASSSPQGLDTDTQYF	TRBV11-3	TRBJ2-3	-	-
TGTGCCAGCAGCCAAGATACCGCTAGCGGGGGTGGGCAAGAGACCCAGTACTTC	CASSQDTASGGGQETQYF	TRBV4-2	TRBJ2-5	-	TRBD2
TGTGCCAGCAGCGGGCCAACAGATAACTACGAGCAGTACTTC	CASSGPTDNYEQYF	TRBV9	TRBJ2-7	-	-